A selection of T cell receptor beta chains follows, all from one sample in a study of vaccination and CD4 T cells after COVID-19. These receptors have no known antigen. TCRdb called the PCR reads again in MiXCR, with one record for every CDR3 protein. The profile shows over 5,000 distinct CDR3 sequences, approximately 40% of them singletons. The sample comprised CD4+ T cells from blood, cultured in vitro. The source is a human donor in good health. Each CDR3 is given with its conserved first and last residue. The order of the fields is V gene, J gene, clone size, D gene, CDR3 protein, CDR3 DNA. A D gene is named only where the DNA matches it firmly. The size field is filled for only some rows; it gives once, few, many or a size class.

TRBV5-5	TRBJ1-1	.	.	CASSLLGGGANTEAFF	TGTGCCAGCAGCTTATTAGGGGGGGGCGCCAACACTGAAGCTTTCTTT
TRBV20-1	TRBJ1-1	.	.	CRAVTLTINTEAFF	TGCAGGGCCGTAACCTTAACAATTAACACTGAAGCTTTCTTT
TRBV12-3/TRBV12-4	TRBJ1-2	few	TRBD1	CASRTTGGGEGYTF	TGTGCCAGCAGGACCACAGGGGGAGGCGAAGGCTACACCTTC
TRBV6-5	TRBJ2-3	few	.	CASSSDPAHTDTQYF	TGTGCCAGCAGTTCTGACCCAGCCCACACAGATACGCAGTATTTT
TRBV27	TRBJ1-1	.	.	CASSYDRRNTEAFF	TGTGCCAGCAGTTATGACAGACGGAACACTGAAGCTTTCTTT
TRBV14	TRBJ2-2	.	.	CASSRGDNTGELFF	TGTGCCAGCAGCCGCGGGGACAACACCGGGGAGCTGTTTTTT
TRBV5-1	TRBJ2-7	.	TRBD2	CASSSSLLAGDLLEQYF	TGCGCCAGCAGCTCCTCCCTACTAGCGGGGGACCTCCTCGAGCAGTACTTC
TRBV6-1	TRBJ2-5	few	.	CASRDGETQYF	TGTGCCAGCAGGGACGGGGAAACCCAGTACTTC
TRBV20-1	TRBJ1-1	few	TRBD1	CSARPDRAYTEAFF	TGCAGTGCTAGACCCGACAGGGCTTACACTGAAGCTTTCTTT
TRBV7-8	TRBJ2-7	few	.	CASSLGGEPYEQYF	TGTGCCAGCAGCTTAGGCGGAGAGCCCTACGAGCAGTACTTC
TRBV15	TRBJ1-1	few	.	CATSGTGAKTFF	TGTGCCACCAGCGGGACGGGGGCGAAGACTTTCTTT
TRBV12-3/TRBV12-4	TRBJ2-7	.	.	CASSSNYEQYF	TGTGCCAGCAGTTCGAACTACGAGCAGTACTTC
TRBV20-1	TRBJ2-1	.	.	CSASDFRYNEQFF	TGCAGTGCTAGTGACTTCAGATACAATGAGCAGTTCTTC
TRBV19	TRBJ1-1	.	.	CASSPVGPYASEAFF	TGTGCCAGTAGCCCGGTCGGCCCCTATGCTTCTGAAGCTTTCTTT
TRBV19	TRBJ2-7	.	.	CASSRAGNSYEQYF	TGTGCCAGTAGCCGCGCCGGGAACTCCTACGAGCAGTACTTC
TRBV6-1	TRBJ1-5	.	.	CASAGQGGTPQHF	TGTGCCTCTGCAGGGCAGGGAGGGACGCCCCAGCATTTT
TRBV29-1	TRBJ1-2	.	TRBD1	CSVEETGGRGYTF	TGCAGCGTTGAAGAGACAGGGGGTAGGGGCTACACCTTC
TRBV20-1	TRBJ2-3	.	TRBD2	CSAEPGTSGGVQDTQYF	TGCAGTGCGGAACCCGGGACTAGCGGGGGGGTTCAAGATACGCAGTATTTT
TRBV5-1	TRBJ2-5	.	.	CASSLEGELGAQYF	TGCGCCAGCAGCTTGGAAGGGGAGCTCGGGGCCCAGTACTTC
TRBV24-1	TRBJ2-1	.	.	CATSPRQSLYNEQFF	TGTGCCACCAGCCCCAGACAGAGTTTATACAATGAGCAGTTCTTC
TRBV21-1	TRBJ2-3	few	.	CASQGLFTDTQYF	TGTGCCAGCCAGGGATTATTCACAGATACGCAGTATTTT
TRBV6-1	TRBJ2-7	.	.	CASLRTVGAYEQYF	TGTGCCAGCCTCCGGACAGTTGGGGCCTACGAGCAGTACTTC
TRBV10-1	TRBJ2-3	few	TRBD2	CASSPVSGGSWDTQYF	TGCGCCAGCAGCCCAGTTAGCGGGGGATCCTGGGATACGCAGTATTTT
TRBV10-3	TRBJ2-3	.	.	CAIKPADGDTQYF	TGTGCCATCAAACCGGCAGATGGGGATACGCAGTATTTT
TRBV6-5	TRBJ1-1	few	.	CASSYGPLGSTEAFF	TGTGCCAGCAGTTACGGACCTCTGGGAAGCACTGAAGCTTTCTTT
TRBV6-4	TRBJ2-3	.	TRBD1	CASSGTDTDTQYF	TGTGCCAGCAGCGGGACAGACACAGATACGCAGTATTTT
TRBV24-1	TRBJ2-7	.	.	CATSGLSYEQYF	TGTGCCACCAGTGGTCTCTCCTACGAGCAGTACTTC
TRBV11-1	TRBJ1-5	few	.	CASSLTENQPQHF	TGTGCCAGCAGTCTAACAGAGAATCAGCCCCAGCATTTT
TRBV19	TRBJ2-1	.	.	CASERTDYNEQFF	TGTGCCAGTGAGAGGACAGACTACAATGAGCAGTTCTTC
TRBV5-6	TRBJ1-2	.	.	CASSLVAVDGYTF	TGTGCCAGCAGCTTGGTTGCGGTAGATGGCTACACCTTC
TRBV27	TRBJ2-2	.	.	CASSLSYGAGELFF	TGTGCCAGCAGTTTATCTTATGGGGCCGGGGAGCTGTTTTTT